This T cell receptor beta chain originates from a study of T-cell reconstitution after alpha-beta-depleted transplantation in children. The authors prepared the TCRbeta library with unique molecular identifiers. TCRdb recomputed calls from the PCR reads with MiXCR, one row per CDR3 protein. The table lists 250,000 to 350,000 distinct CDR3 sequences, around 25% of them singletons. With respect to this clonotype: Its matching antigen is unknown.

General study results and limits: A year post-transplant, T-cell counts and diversity derived mostly from newly produced T cells. From surviving recipient T cells and thymic progenitors came the high day-60 TCRbeta diversity observed in some patients. Several hundred expanded graft clones reportedly gave rise to the alpha-beta T cells present about two months after transplant.

Germline assignment: CDR1 KGHSH and CDR2 LQKENI. This CDR3 is 14 amino acids long. The V and J ends lost 0 bases and 5 bases respectively, with 8 bases between them. This clonotype originated in a male patient under 18 who had a stem cell transplant for acute lymphoblastic leukemia, so the T cells may come from the graft donor. This chain connects TRBV18 to TRBJ2-1; D might be TRBD1 (5 bases). The sample was PBMCs, mostly from graft donor cells, taken 180 days after TCRalphabeta/CD19-depleted stem cell transplant. The CDR3 region has the DNA TGTGCCAGCTCACCACCGGGGCGGAACAATGAGCAGTTCTTC. Translation gives CASSPPGRNNEQFF.